The source of this T cell receptor (beta chain) is a study of blood T cell repertoires in COVID-19. Study context: There were acute and convalescent COVID-19 samples, and they came from the United States, Italy and Spain. Nucleic acid was either cDNA or gDNA, and it came from T cells, B-cell-depleted T cells, or PBMCs.

The CDR3 extends over 13 amino acids. CDR1 is SGHTA and CDR2 is FQGNSA in the germline V gene. V trimming: 1 base; J trimming: 7 bases; junction bases outside the gene matches: 3. Ten or more counts support this clone. Original analysis: Reference gene primer amplification yielded estimated nucleated cell counts. This table comes from immunoSEQ multiplex PCR, and its TCRdb copy is limited to in-frame clones, with some not included. The V and J calls and clone size come from that table; D and trimming were worked out from the DNA. Of about 140,000 clones in the sample, 77% were seen once. The chain links TRBV7-2 to TRBJ1-2; TRBD1 agrees at 7 bases. The sample comprised peripheral blood. The clonotype comes from a woman aged 45-65 years with active or convalescent COVID-19. CDR3 amino acids: CASSLEGGIGYTF. CDR3 in DNA: TGTGCCAGCAGCTTAGAAGGGGGCATTGGCTACACCTTC.